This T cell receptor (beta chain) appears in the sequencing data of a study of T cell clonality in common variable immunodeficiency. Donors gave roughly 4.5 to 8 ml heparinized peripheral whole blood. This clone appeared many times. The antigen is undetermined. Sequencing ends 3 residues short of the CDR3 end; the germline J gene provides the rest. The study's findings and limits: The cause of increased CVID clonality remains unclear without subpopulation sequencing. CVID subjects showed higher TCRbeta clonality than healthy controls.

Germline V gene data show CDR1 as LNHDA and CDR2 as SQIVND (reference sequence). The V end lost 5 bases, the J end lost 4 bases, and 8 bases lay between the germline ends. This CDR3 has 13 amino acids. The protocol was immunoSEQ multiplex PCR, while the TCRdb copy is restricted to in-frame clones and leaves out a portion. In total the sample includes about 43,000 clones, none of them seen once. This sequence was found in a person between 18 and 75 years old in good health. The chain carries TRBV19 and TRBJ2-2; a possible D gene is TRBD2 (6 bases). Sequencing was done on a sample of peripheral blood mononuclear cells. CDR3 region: CASSPGLTGELFF. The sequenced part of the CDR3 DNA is TGTGCCAGTAGTCCGGGACTCACCGGGGAG.